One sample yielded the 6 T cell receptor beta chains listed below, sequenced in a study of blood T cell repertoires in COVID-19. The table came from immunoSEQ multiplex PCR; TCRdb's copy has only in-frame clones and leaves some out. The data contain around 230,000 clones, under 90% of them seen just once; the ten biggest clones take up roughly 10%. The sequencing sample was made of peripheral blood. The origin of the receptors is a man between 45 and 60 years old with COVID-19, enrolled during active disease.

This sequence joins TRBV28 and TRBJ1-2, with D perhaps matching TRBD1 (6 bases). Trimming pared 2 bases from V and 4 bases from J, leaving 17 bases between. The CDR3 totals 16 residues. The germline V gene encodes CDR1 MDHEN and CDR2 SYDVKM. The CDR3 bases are TGTGCCAGCAGTTTAACGGGTACCAGGGGCACCTATGGCTACACCTTC. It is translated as CASSLTGTRGTYGYTF.

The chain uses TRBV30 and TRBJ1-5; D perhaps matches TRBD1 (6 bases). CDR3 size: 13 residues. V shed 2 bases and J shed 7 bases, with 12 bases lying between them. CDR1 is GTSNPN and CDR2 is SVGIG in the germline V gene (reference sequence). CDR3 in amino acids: CAWSPGAGQPQHF. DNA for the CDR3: TGTGCCTGGAGTCCAGGGGCTGGGCAGCCCCAGCATTTT.

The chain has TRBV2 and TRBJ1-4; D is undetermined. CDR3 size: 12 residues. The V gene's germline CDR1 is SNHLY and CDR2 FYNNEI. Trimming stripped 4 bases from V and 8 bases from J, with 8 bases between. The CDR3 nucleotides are TGTGCCAGCAGTGGCCCGGGAGAAAAACTGTTTTTT. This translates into CASSGPGEKLFF.

The DNA for the CDR3 is TGTGCCAGCACCCGGAGCTCCTACGAGCAGTACTTC. It is translated as CASTRSSYEQYF. This chain joins TRBV2 and TRBJ2-7; the D is unclear. V lost 7 bases and J 0 bases, leaving 7 bases between the germline ends. This CDR3 spans 12 amino acids. Germline V gives CDR1 SNHLY, CDR2 FYNNEI.

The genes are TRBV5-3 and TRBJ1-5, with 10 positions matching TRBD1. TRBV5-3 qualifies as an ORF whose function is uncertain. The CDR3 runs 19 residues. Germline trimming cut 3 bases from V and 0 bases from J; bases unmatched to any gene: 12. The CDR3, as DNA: TGTGCCAGAAGCTCCAACCGGGACAGGGGCTTGTATAGCAATCAGCCCCAGCATTTT. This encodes CARSSNRDRGLYSNQPQHF.

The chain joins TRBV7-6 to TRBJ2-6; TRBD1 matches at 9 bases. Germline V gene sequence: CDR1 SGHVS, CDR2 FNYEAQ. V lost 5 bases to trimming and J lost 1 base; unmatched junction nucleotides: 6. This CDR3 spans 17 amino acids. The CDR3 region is CASSQTGTGSGANVLTF. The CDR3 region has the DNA TGTGCCAGCAGCCAGACCGGGACAGGGTCTGGGGCCAACGTCCTGACTTTC.